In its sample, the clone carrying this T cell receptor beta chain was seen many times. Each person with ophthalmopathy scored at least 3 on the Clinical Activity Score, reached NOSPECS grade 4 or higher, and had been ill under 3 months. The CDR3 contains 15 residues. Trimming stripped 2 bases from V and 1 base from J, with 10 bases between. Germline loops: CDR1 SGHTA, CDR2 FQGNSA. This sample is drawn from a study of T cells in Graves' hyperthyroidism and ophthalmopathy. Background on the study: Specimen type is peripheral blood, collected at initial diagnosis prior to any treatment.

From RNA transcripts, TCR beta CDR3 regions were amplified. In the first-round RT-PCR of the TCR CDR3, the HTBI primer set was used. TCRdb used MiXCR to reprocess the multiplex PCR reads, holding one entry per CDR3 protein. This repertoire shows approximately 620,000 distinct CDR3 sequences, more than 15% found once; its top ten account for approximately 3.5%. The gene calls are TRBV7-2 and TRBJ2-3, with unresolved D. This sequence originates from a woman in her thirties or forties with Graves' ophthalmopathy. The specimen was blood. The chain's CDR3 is CASSLQSSRTDTQYF. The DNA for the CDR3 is TGTGCCAGCAGCTTACAATCCTCTCGCACAGATACGCAGTATTTT. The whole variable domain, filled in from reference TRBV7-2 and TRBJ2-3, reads GAGVSQSPSNKVTEKGKDVELRCDPISGHTALYWYRQSLGQGLEFLIYFQGNSAPDKSGLPSDRFSAERTGGSVSTLTIQRTQQEDSAVYLCASSLQSSRTDTQYFGPGTRLTVL.